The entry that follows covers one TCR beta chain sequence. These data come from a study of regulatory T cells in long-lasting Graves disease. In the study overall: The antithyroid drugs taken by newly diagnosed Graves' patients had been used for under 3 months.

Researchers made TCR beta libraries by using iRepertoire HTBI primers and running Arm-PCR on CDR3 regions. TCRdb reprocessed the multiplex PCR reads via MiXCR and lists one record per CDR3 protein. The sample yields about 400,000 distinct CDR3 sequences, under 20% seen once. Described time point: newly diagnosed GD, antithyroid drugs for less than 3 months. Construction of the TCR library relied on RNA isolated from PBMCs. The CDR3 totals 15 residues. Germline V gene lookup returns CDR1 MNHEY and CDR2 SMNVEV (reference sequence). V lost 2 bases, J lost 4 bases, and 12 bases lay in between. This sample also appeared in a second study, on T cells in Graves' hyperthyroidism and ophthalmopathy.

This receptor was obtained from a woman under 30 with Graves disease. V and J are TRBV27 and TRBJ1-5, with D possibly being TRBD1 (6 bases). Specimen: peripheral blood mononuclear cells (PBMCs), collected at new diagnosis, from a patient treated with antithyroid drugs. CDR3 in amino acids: CASSLGTRPNQPQHF. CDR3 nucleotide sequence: TGTGCCAGCAGTTTAGGGACACGGCCTAATCAGCCCCAGCATTTT.